In its sample, the clone carrying this TCR beta chain was seen many times. These data belong to a study of regulatory T cells in long-lasting Graves disease. V lost 1 base, J lost 5 bases, and 10 bases stayed unmatched. There are 17 residues in the CDR3. Time point of the sample: newly diagnosed GD, antithyroid drugs for less than 3 months. RNA isolated from PBMCs was used to make the TCR library. Library construction for TCR beta used iRepertoire HTBI primers and Arm-PCR of CDR3 regions. One entry per CDR3 protein, called by TCRdb with MiXCR from the multiplex PCR reads. Here the sample spans about 430,000 distinct CDR3 sequences, over 14% being singletons. The same sample was also studied in work on T cells in Graves' hyperthyroidism and ophthalmopathy.

This sequence originates from a woman in her thirties or forties with Graves disease. The chain couples TRBV12-3 or TRBV12-4 to TRBJ2-1; TRBD2 matches 8 bases. Sample: peripheral blood mononuclear cells (PBMCs), taken at new diagnosis, from a patient treated with antithyroid drugs. CDR3: CASSLGTGGRTHNEQFF. In DNA form, the CDR3 reads TGTGCCAGCAGTTTAGGCACTGGCGGGAGGACACACAATGAGCAGTTCTTC.